This TCR beta chain was found in a study of T cell responses to AZD1222 COVID-19 vaccine. Study background: Second doses at about 4 or about 12 weeks were pooled. Regarding the study as a whole: Donors, mostly white British, included more females; clonal diversity was possibly underestimated. Per reports, nearly half of all spike-specific TCRs target regions that are unmutated in variants.

In the case of this clone: The antigen remains undetermined.

Sequencing used immunoSEQ multiplex PCR; TCRdb keeps in-frame clones, though not all of them. This sample has fewer than 120,000 clones; about 88% occur once, and the top ten carry 1.6%. The CDR3 is 11 amino acids. Deletions cut 0 bases from V and 12 bases from J, with 9 bases between. In germline, CDR1 is MNHEY, CDR2 SVGAGI. The rearrangement joins TRBV6-5 to TRBJ2-7; D unresolved. This TCR was recovered from an adult in good health. The material was peripheral blood, obtained on day 0 of AZD1222 vaccination. The CDR3: CASSYSGRRYF. The CDR3 DNA follows: TGTGCCAGCAGTTACTCCGGGCGGCGGTACTTC.